This entry features one TCR beta chain sequence. As yet, its antigen is unknown. These data originate in a study of chemoradiotherapy in HPV16-positive cancers. With 6 bases removed from V and 0 bases from J, the gap between germline ends came to 9 bases. Germline V gene data show CDR1 as SQVTM and CDR2 as ANQGSEA. There are 12 residues in the CDR3. Points from the study as a whole: Candidate HPV-specific clones and E7-related TCR motifs grew in tumor during treatment.

Assay used: immunoSEQ multiplex PCR; TCRdb lists only in-frame clones, some missing. The repertoire has around 17,000 clones, nearly 90% of them found once; the top ten carry approximately 2.5%. The origin of this receptor is a human donor with HPV-associated anogenital cancer. This sample comprised blood, obtained from a patient who underwent chemoradiotherapy. The chain joins TRBV29-1 to TRBJ2-7; D unresolved. Here the CDR3 DNA reads TGCAGCGTGGCTTTGAGCTCCTACGAGCAGTACTTC. It encodes CSVALSSYEQYF.